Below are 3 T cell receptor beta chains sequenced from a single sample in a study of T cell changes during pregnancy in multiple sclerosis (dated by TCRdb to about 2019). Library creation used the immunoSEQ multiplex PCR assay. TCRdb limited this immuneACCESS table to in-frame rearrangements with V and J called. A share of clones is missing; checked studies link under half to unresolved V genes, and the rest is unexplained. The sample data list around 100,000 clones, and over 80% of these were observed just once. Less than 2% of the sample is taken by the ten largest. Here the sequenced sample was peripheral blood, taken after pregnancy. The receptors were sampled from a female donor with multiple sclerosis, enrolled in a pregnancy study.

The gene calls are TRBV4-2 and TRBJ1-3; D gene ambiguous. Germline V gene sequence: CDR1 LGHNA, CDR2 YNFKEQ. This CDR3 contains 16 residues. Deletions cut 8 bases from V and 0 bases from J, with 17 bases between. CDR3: CASDPGNSNSGNTIYF. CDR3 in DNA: TGTGCCAGCGACCCCGGAAACAGCAACTCTGGAAACACCATATATTTT.

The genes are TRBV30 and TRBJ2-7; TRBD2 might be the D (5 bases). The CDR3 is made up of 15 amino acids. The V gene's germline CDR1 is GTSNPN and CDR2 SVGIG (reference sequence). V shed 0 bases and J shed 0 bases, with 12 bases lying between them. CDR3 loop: CAWSVAAGSSYEQYF. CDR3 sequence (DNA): TGTGCCTGGAGTGTAGCGGCTGGGAGCTCCTACGAGCAGTACTTC.

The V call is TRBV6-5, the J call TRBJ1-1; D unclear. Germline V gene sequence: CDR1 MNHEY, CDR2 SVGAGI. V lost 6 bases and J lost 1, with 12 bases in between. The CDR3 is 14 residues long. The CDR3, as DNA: TGTGCCAGCAGCCCCCTCCTCGGGAACACTGAAGCTTTCTTT. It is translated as CASSPLLGNTEAFF.